The clone carrying this T cell receptor beta chain has only a few counts. One end of the junction fails to match germline, which may point to a read error. The sample comes from a study of CD4 and CD8 cells across lung adenocarcinoma regions. Germline CDR1 and CDR2: MNHEY and SMNVEV (reference sequence). The CDR3 extends over 17 amino acids. TCRdb ran MiXCR on the PCR reads and lists one entry per CDR3 protein. The sample contains over 15,000 distinct CDR3 sequences, 45% to 55% of which appear only once. This rearrangement joins TRBV27 to TRBJ2-3, with 7 bases that match TRBD2. Sequenced: CD4+ T cells from the margin of a lung tumor. The receptor's source is a male donor with lung adenocarcinoma. The CD4 and CD8 labels of this study may be unreliable. In DNA, the CDR3 is TGTGCCAGCAGTCCTGGCCGACTAGCTTGTGGCACAGAGACGCAGTATTTT. Protein: CASSPGRLACGTETQYF.